A single sample is the source of the 2 T cell receptor beta chains below, sequenced in a study of blood T cell repertoires in COVID-19. Using immunoSEQ multiplex PCR, the repertoire was profiled, and TCRdb retains in-frame clones only, with some absent. The top ten clones hold roughly 7% of a sample with roughly 290,000 clones, approximately 90% of them seen once. Sequences were obtained from peripheral blood. These receptors all come from a woman aged 30 to 39 with COVID-19, enrolled during active disease.

The chain carries TRBV19 and TRBJ1-2; 9 bases line up with TRBD1. The germline gives CDR1 LNHDA, CDR2 SQIVND (reference sequence). The CDR3 is 15 residues long. The V segment lost 6 bases and the J segment 4 bases; nucleotides outside the gene matches: 9. This CDR3 is CASRWGDRDAYGYTF. CDR3 bases: TGTGCCAGTAGGTGGGGGGACAGGGACGCCTATGGCTACACCTTC. The full variable domain, with the rest looked up from reference TRBV19 and TRBJ1-2, is DGGITQSPKYLFRKEGQNVTLSCEQNLNHDAMYWYRQDPGQGLRLIYYSQIVNDFQKGDIAEGYSVSREKKESFPLTVTSAQKNPTAFYLCASRWGDRDAYGYTFGSGTRLTVV.

This chain joins TRBV4-1 and TRBJ2-2; 7 bases are shared with TRBD1. CDR3 length equals 14 residues. Germline values: CDR1 MGHRA, CDR2 YSYEKL. V lost 1 base and J lost 5; bases outside the gene matches: 1. The CDR3 loop is CASSQVQGTGELFF. The CDR3 DNA reads as TGCGCCAGCAGCCAAGTACAGGGGACCGGGGAGCTGTTTTTT.